Given below is one T cell receptor (beta chain) in context. This clonotype was picked up many times. The specificity of this receptor is unknown. No quality values exist for individual bases; no much larger clone is one base distant. This sample stems from a study of naive and memory T cell subsets (dated by TCRdb to about 2017). Turning to the overall study: The study applied an open-source, UMI-based TCR alpha and beta sequencing pipeline to sorted naive and memory peripheral blood T cell subsets. The results of the functional CMV T cell responses matched the IgG serology results in every case. RNA was DNase-treated and reverse transcribed with TCR constant-region primers, mostly using SuperScript III. Broad study findings and their caveats: A few larger clonotypes were found in naive repertoires, especially CD8, and these larger clonotypes were possibly memory cells re-expressing CD45RA. The repertoire findings for the naive and memory subsets could not be validated, as no ground truth was available. A clonotype was defined as a single alpha or beta chain sequence rather than as a paired alpha/beta receptor. RNA-based TCR counts may be affected by expression changes linked to T cell activation and differentiation. In both CD4 and CD8 cells, a rise in Gini index and a fall in Shannon and inverse Simpson diversity were observed from naive through CM, EM and EMRA. TCR abundance followed a power law with an exponent that was different for naive and memory subsets but consistent across the three individuals. After error correction, only a single occurrence was seen for over 95% of naive TCR sequences, so much steeper abundance distributions were produced than in memory subsets.

From the second PCR step on, the TCR alpha and beta chain libraries were amplified in separate reactions. Donor CMV status was determined by IFNgamma production from CD4+ T cells after overnight stimulation of fresh PBMCs with CMV viral lysate. Miltenyi beads were used first to positively select CD4 T cells, and CD8 T cells were then positively selected from the CD4-negative fraction. Cells stained for CD3, CD4, CD8, CD45RA, CD27 and a live/dead dye were sorted on a BD Aria II into four subsets by CD45RA and CD27. Blood came from three healthy volunteers, each fractionated into CD4 and CD8 T cells and then into four differentiation subsets. Around 0.11 L of peripheral blood was collected from each donor, and PBMC were isolated from the blood using Ficoll-Paque PLUS density-gradient centrifugation. The sorted cells were lysed in RLT buffer, after which RNA was extracted using a Qiagen RNeasy kit and kept at -80 degrees C.

The library came from UMI-ligation and nested PCR. An equimolar mix of two oligonucleotides covering both TRBC1 and TRBC2 was used as the beta constant-region primer. Four rounds of PCR, combining the SP2 primer with nested alpha and beta constant-region primers, were used to amplify the ligated cDNA. A single-stranded oligonucleotide carrying the SP2 primer and a 12-nucleotide UMI was ligated to the 3' end of the cDNA by T4 RNA ligase 1. The ligation reaction was incubated at 16°C for about 20-24 hours. PCR2 was usually performed as a SYBR Green qPCR and halted at a preset threshold so that over-amplification would not occur. All purifications after the first were performed with Agencourt AMPure XP magnetic beads. Library amounts were measured by Qubit and library quality was assessed on a TapeStation, where the main peak was expected at around 650 bp. Pooled libraries were sequenced on an Illumina MiSeq with v2 2x251 paired-end kits, typically giving roughly 0.95-2.1 million reads per sample. Each sample was pooled at around 4 nM, and about 5-7.5% PhiX was included to help cluster recognition. Per the authors' processing: Using tag matching that tolerated one base-pair mismatch, Decombinator assigned V and J genes to FASTQ reads that had been processed by Demultiplexor. By using UMIs, Collapsinator corrected both sequencing errors and the frequency errors caused by PCR heterogeneity. TCRs were translated and CDR3s were extracted from the conserved cysteine to the FGXG phenylalanine by CDR3Translator, with non-productive sequences being flagged. Repertoires were subsampled to equal numbers of UMI-defined TCRs before Gini, Shannon entropy and inverse Simpson indices were calculated. Power-law fits to clonotype abundance distributions were performed by maximum likelihood within the linear range. When run on a single naive CD8 sample, MIGEC and the pipeline yielded similar UMI counts, similar unique TCR numbers and similar clonal distributions. In one analysis, naive TCRs that were also found in any memory subset of the same donor were excluded from the naive repertoire. Repertoires were searched for about 7,300 CMV-associated CDR3 sequences compiled from VDJdb and a published dataset. TCRdb took the public reads, trimmed them with fastp at Q25, ran MiXCR for clone calling and kept in-frame beta chains. CDR3 protein sequences are deduplicated, and each keeps its most common genes and DNA. What appears here as the V and J calls and clone size reflects TCRdb's work, not the paper's. The sample contains around 100,000 distinct CDR3 sequences, roughly 15% of them found a single time. The ten top clones hold around 2.8% of the sample.

The material sequenced was naive CD8+ T cells from blood. The sample's cell subset or site label, decoded: naive T cells, CD45RA high CD27+. The clonotype comes from a human donor in good health.

DNA sequence: TGTGCCAGCAGTTTGCAACAGGCCTACGAGCAGTACTTC. It specifies CASSLQQAYEQYF. The V and J segments used are TRBV28 and TRBJ2-7; tentative D gene TRBD1, with 5 bases matching. V was cut back by 3 bases and J by 2 bases, leaving a gap of 8 bases between them. The germline V gene sets CDR1 to MDHEN and CDR2 to SYDVKM. Reading from cysteine to phenylalanine, the CDR3 counts 13 amino acids. Of the read, only the CDR3 DNA is kept; its 39 bases are in frame from base 1. With the rest looked up from the reference TRBV28 and TRBJ2-7 genes rather than sequenced, the full variable domain is DVKVTQSSRYLVKRTGEKVFLECVQDMDHENMFWYRQDPGLGLRLIYFSYDVKMKEKGDIPEGYSVSREKKERFSLILESASTNQTSMYLCASSLQQAYEQYFGPGTRLTVT.